Below, 30 T cell receptor beta chains from the same sample are listed, as sequenced in a study of TIL therapy for anti-PD-1-resistant metastatic lung cancer. The libraries were made with immunoSEQ v3. Generated by immunoSEQ multiplex PCR, the TCRdb table keeps only in-frame clones and is missing some. This table has 57,000 or so clones, around 87% appearing once. The time point is: pre-treatment sample, taken before nivolumab and TIL therapy. Source: blood, taken at baseline. The receptors here all came from a person aged 25-85 years with non-small cell lung cancer.

The chain employs TRBV3-1 (or the pseudogene TRBV3-2) and TRBJ1-4, with D tentatively TRBD1 (5 bases). CDR3 length equals 15 residues. Trimming removed 0 bases from V and 7 bases from J, with 12 bases in between. CDR1 and CDR2 (germline): LGHDT, YNNKEL (reference sequence). The CDR3 coding sequence is TGTGCCAGCAGCCAAGATAGGCAGGGCATTGAAAAACTGTTTTTT. It encodes CASSQDRQGIEKLFF.

The chain employs TRBV27 and TRBJ1-5; D not resolved. CDR1 is MNHEY and CDR2 is SMNVEV in the germline V gene (reference sequence). Between the trimmed V and J ends, which lost 8 bases and 3 bases, there was a span of 17 bases. The CDR3 has 15 residues. CDR3 residues: CASSSLRTSNQPQHF. The CDR3 DNA is TGTGCCAGCTCCTCCCTTAGAACTTCCAATCAGCCCCAGCATTTT.

This chain joins TRBV5-6 and TRBJ1-1, with a possible D match to TRBD1 (5 bases). Trimming removed 9 bases at V and 0 bases at J, with 12 bases between. Germline V lookup: CDR1 SGHDT, CDR2 YYEEEE. The CDR3 totals 13 residues. Here the CDR3 DNA reads TGTGCCACTAATGCGGGGCTGAACACTGAAGCTTTCTTT. Translated: CATNAGLNTEAFF.

In DNA form, the CDR3 reads TGTGCCAGCTCACTAGCGGGGGTGGACAATGAGCAGTTCTTC. Its translation: CASSLAGVDNEQFF. V and J are TRBV18 and TRBJ2-1; 9 nucleotides line up with TRBD2. V lost 4 bases to trimming and J lost 5 bases; unmatched junction nucleotides: 3. The CDR3 loop spans 14 amino acids. CDR1 is KGHSH and CDR2 is LQKENI in the germline V gene.

The chain is built from TRBV4-1 and TRBJ2-7, with no clear D. V was pared by 0 bases and J by 2 bases, with 14 bases between. Germline CDR1 reads MGHRA; CDR2 reads YSYEKL. This CDR3 has 16 residues. The CDR3 loop reads CASSQDPGPLTYEQYF. The DNA of the CDR3 is TGCGCCAGCAGCCAAGACCCAGGACCGCTGACCTACGAGCAGTACTTC.

The chain carries TRBV27 and TRBJ1-6; D is perhaps TRBD1 (6 bases). The CDR3 has 13 amino acids. The germline V gene has CDR1 MNHEY and CDR2 SMNVEV (reference sequence). V was clipped by 2 bases and J by 9 bases, with 8 bases between them. CDR3 residues: CASSLKGGSPLHF. In DNA, the CDR3 is TGTGCCAGCAGTTTAAAGGGGGGTTCACCCCTCCACTTT.

This clone appeared a few times. The CDR3 here is CASSFPPVLTF. CDR3 DNA sequence: TGTGCCAGCAGCTTTCCGCCGGTCCTGACTTTC. This sequence joins TRBV7-9 and TRBJ2-6, with D uncertain. V lost 3 bases and J 13 bases, leaving 7 bases between the germline ends. The CDR3 runs 11 residues. Germline-derived CDR1 and CDR2 are SEHNR and FQNEAQ (reference sequence).

V is TRBV3-1 (or the pseudogene TRBV3-2) and J is TRBJ2-7; 9 bases are shared with TRBD1. Germline assignment: CDR1 LGHDT and CDR2 YNNKEL (reference sequence). V gave up 6 bases and J gave up 5 bases; unmatched junction bases: 8. This CDR3 spans 14 amino acids. CDR3 loop: CASRQGAHGHEQYF. In DNA form, the CDR3 reads TGTGCCAGCAGACAGGGGGCCCATGGGCACGAGCAGTACTTC.

The V and J genes are TRBV12-2 and TRBJ2-2; no check of the table's D call, TRBD1, against the DNA was made. TRBV12-2 is a pseudogene segment. This CDR3 comprises 17 residues. CDR3 sequence reads: CASRFFRDRGLNGELFF. The CDR3 DNA sequence: TGTGCAAGTCGCTTTTTCCGGGACAGGGGGCTTAACGGGGAGCTGTTTTTT.

This clone was seen only a few times. The J gene is TRBJ2-1, the V gene TRBV3-1 (or the pseudogene TRBV3-2); 9 nucleotides align to TRBD2. Trimming at V came to 1 base and at J to 10 bases, leaving 11 bases not matched to a gene. The germline gives CDR1 LGHDT, CDR2 YNNKEL (reference sequence). This CDR3 comprises 16 residues. The CDR3 bases are TGTGCCAGCAGCCAAGTGGGTGCTAGCGGGATGGAGGAGCAGTTCTTC. Amino acids: CASSQVGASGMEEQFF.

This clone was observed once. J is TRBJ1-4 and V is TRBV27; TRBD1 is a possible D gene (6 bases). The CDR3 consists of 18 residues. Germline V gene data show CDR1 as MNHEY and CDR2 as SMNVEV (reference sequence). V lost 5 bases and J 2 bases, leaving 21 bases between the germline ends. CDR3 amino acids: CASSTQHGPRGTNEKLFF. CDR3 bases: TGTGCCAGCAGTACACAACACGGTCCCAGGGGCACTAATGAAAAACTGTTTTTT.

The chain joins TRBV2 to TRBJ1-2; D gene unclear. The CDR3 sequence is 14 residues long. The V gene lost 7 bases and the J gene lost 5 bases, with 17 bases spanning the gap. Germline CDR1 and CDR2: SNHLY and FYNNEI. The CDR3 protein is CASNRRAYIYGYTF. CDR3 coding DNA: TGTGCCAGCAACCGCCGGGCCTACATATATGGCTACACCTTC. The full variable domain, rest sourced from reference TRBV2 and TRBJ1-2, is EPEVTQTPSHQVTQMGQEVILRCVPISNHLYFYWYRQILGQKVEFLVSFYNNEISEKSEIFDDQFSVERPDGSNFTLKIRSTKLEDSAMYFCASNRRAYIYGYTFGSGTRLTVV.

V is TRBV19 and J is TRBJ1-1; D unclear. Germline CDR1 LNHDA, CDR2 SQIVND (reference sequence). V lost 7 bases and J lost 0, with 15 bases in between. This CDR3 region has 15 residues. The CDR3 is CASKRAVGLNTEAFF. In DNA form, the CDR3 reads TGTGCCAGTAAGCGGGCAGTGGGGTTGAACACTGAAGCTTTCTTT.

The chain recombines TRBV9 with TRBJ2-4; D may be TRBD1 (5 bases). This CDR3 is 16 amino acids long. Germline V gene data show CDR1 as SGDLS and CDR2 as YYNGEE. V gave up 5 bases and J gave up 0 bases, with 15 bases separating them. CDR3 amino acids: CASSLGTGQAKNIQYF. The CDR3 bases are TGTGCCAGCAGTTTGGGAACAGGACAAGCCAAAAACATTCAGTACTTC. The full variable domain, its missing parts supplied by reference TRBV9 and TRBJ2-4, is DSGVTQTPKHLITATGQRVTLRCSPRSGDLSVYWYQQSLDQGLQFLIQYYNGEERAKGNILERFSAQQFPDLHSELNLSSLELGDSALYFCASSLGTGQAKNIQYFGAGTRLSVL.

V usage is TRBV7-3 and J usage is TRBJ2-7; tentatively, D is TRBD1 (5 bases). The CDR3 sequence is 13 residues long. Per the germline V gene, CDR1 is SGHTA and CDR2 is FQGTGA. Trimming took 5 bases from V and 7 from J, leaving 15 bases between them. The CDR3 loop is CASSSHLKGEQYF. For the CDR3, the DNA is TGTGCCAGCAGCAGCCACCTAAAGGGGGAGCAGTACTTC.

The chain carries TRBV7-2 and TRBJ1-1; D gene ambiguous. The germline V gene has CDR1 SGHTA and CDR2 FQGNSA. V lost 2 bases, J lost 1 base, and 5 bases lay in between. The CDR3 covers 13 residues. CDR3 sequence: CASSLTQNTEAFF. Here the CDR3 DNA reads TGTGCCAGCAGCTTAACGCAGAACACTGAAGCTTTCTTT.

V is TRBV7-2 and J is TRBJ2-7; D ambiguous. Trimming removed 1 base at V and 0 bases at J, with 7 bases between. The CDR3 has 14 residues. The germline V gene encodes CDR1 SGHTA and CDR2 FQGNSA. CDR3 bases: TGTGCCAGCAGCTTAGTTGCTGCCTCCTACGAGCAGTACTTC. Translating it yields CASSLVAASYEQYF.

The chain recombines TRBV2 with TRBJ1-1, with no clear D. Trimming took 7 bases from V and 9 from J, leaving 12 bases between them. Germline V gene sequence: CDR1 SNHLY, CDR2 FYNNEI. The CDR3 is made up of 11 amino acids. In DNA, the CDR3 is TGTGCCAGCACCGACGGAAGTAAAGCTTTCTTT. Translation: CASTDGSKAFF.

This rearrangement joins TRBV13 to TRBJ2-3; 12 bases align to TRBD2. V gave up 4 bases and J gave up 4 bases; unmatched junction bases: 6. CDR1 is PRHDT and CDR2 is FYEKMQ in the germline V gene (reference sequence). The CDR3 is 16 residues long. CDR3 in amino acids: CASSSRLAGEADTQYF. DNA for the CDR3: TGTGCCAGCAGCTCAAGACTAGCGGGAGAGGCAGATACGCAGTATTTT.

V and J are TRBV6-2 or TRBV6-3 and TRBJ2-1; D possibly matches TRBD1 or TRBD2 (6 bases each). V dropped 6 bases and J dropped 4 bases, with 16 bases sitting between them. Per germline, CDR1 MNHEY and CDR2 SVGEGT. The CDR3 contains 15 residues. The CDR3 here is CASSTDGGGYNEQFF. The CDR3 bases are TGTGCCAGCAGCACCGACGGAGGGGGATACAATGAGCAGTTCTTC.

The chain employs TRBV5-1 and TRBJ1-4; 7 nucleotides line up with TRBD1. The junction had 7 bases not matched to a gene; V was cut back by 7 bases and J by 1 base. This CDR3 contains 15 residues. Germline V gene sequence: CDR1 SGHRS, CDR2 YFSETQ. The CDR3 is CASRTGDVTNEKLFF. Here the CDR3 DNA reads TGCGCCAGCCGTACAGGGGATGTAACTAATGAAAAACTGTTTTTT. Full variable domain (remainder filled in from reference TRBV5-1 and TRBJ1-4): KAGVTQTPRYLIKTRGQQVTLSCSPISGHRSVSWYQQTPGQGLQFLFEYFSETQRNKGNFPGRFSGRQFSNSRSEMNVSTLELGDSALYLCASRTGDVTNEKLFFGSGTQLSVL.

This clone has only one observation. The chain combines TRBV12-3 or TRBV12-4 with TRBJ1-2; D not certain. The CDR3 is 13 amino acids. Trimming stripped 1 base from V and 4 bases from J, with 7 bases between. This CDR3 is CASSLGTPYGYTF. The CDR3, as DNA: TGTGCCAGCAGTTTAGGGACCCCCTATGGCTACACCTTC.

The chain links TRBV24-1 to TRBJ2-3, with D possibly TRBD2 on 5 matching bases. Germline loops: CDR1 KGHDR, CDR2 SFDVKD. Trimming took off 5 bases at V and 7 bases at J, with 21 bases between the two ends. There are 16 residues in the CDR3. This CDR3 is CATSGTSGSRPYTQYF. As DNA, the CDR3 is TGTGCCACCAGTGGAACAAGTGGGAGTCGGCCTTATACGCAGTATTTT.

Here the CDR3 DNA reads TGTGCCAGCAGTTCCCGAGGGACTAGCGCCGCTGAGCAGTTCTTC. Protein product: CASSSRGTSAAEQFF. This chain uses TRBV5-4 with TRBJ2-1; 10 bases fit TRBD2. V shed 5 bases and J 9 bases; nucleotides not matched to a gene: 11. The CDR3 spans 15 residues. CDR1 and CDR2 (germline): SGHNT, YYREEE (reference sequence).

This chain joins TRBV28 and TRBJ2-7, with TRBD2 matching over 7 bases. Germline-derived CDR1 and CDR2 are MDHEN and SYDVKM. V shed 3 bases, J shed 4 bases, and the junction held 9 bases outside the gene matches. The CDR3 length is 15 residues. CDR3 region: CASSFGGTSVYEQYF. CDR3 nucleotide sequence: TGTGCCAGCAGTTTTGGGGGAACTAGCGTGTACGAGCAGTACTTC.

The CDR3 here is CASSINFLERGARSGANVLTF. In DNA, the CDR3 is TGTGCCAGTAGTATCAACTTTCTCGAGCGGGGGGCCCGGTCTGGGGCCAACGTCCTGACTTTC. The genes are TRBV19 and TRBJ2-6; 9 positions match TRBD2. V shed 3 bases and J 1 base; nucleotides not matched to a gene: 16. The CDR3 loop spans 21 amino acids. CDR1 and CDR2 from the germline V gene are LNHDA and SQIVND (reference sequence).

The chain couples TRBV30 to TRBJ1-1; D is undetermined. V shed 0 bases and J shed 1 base, with 15 bases lying between them. The CDR3 contains 16 residues. From germline, CDR1 is GTSNPN and CDR2 SVGIG (reference sequence). CDR3 region: CAWSVPNYPGNTEAFF. The CDR3 bases are TGTGCCTGGAGTGTACCAAATTACCCAGGGAACACTGAAGCTTTCTTT. Full variable domain (missing parts from reference TRBV30 and TRBJ1-1): SQTIHQWPATLVQPVGSPLSLECTVEGTSNPNLYWYRQAAGRGLQLLFYSVGIGQISSEVPQNLSASRPQDRQFILSSKKLLLSDSGFYLCAWSVPNYPGNTEAFFGQGTRLTVV.

The V gene is TRBV5-8, the J gene TRBJ2-7; D gene uncertain. The length of the CDR3 is 13 residues. Germline-derived CDR1 and CDR2 are SGHTS and YDEGEE. Deletions cut 2 bases from V and 2 bases from J, with 8 bases between. This CDR3 is CASSLGLTYEQYF. The CDR3 DNA is TGTGCCAGCAGCTTAGGATTAACCTACGAGCAGTACTTC.

V and J are TRBV6-1 and TRBJ2-7; 7 bases are a match to TRBD1. CDR1 and CDR2 (germline): MNHNS, SASEGT. CDR3 length: 15 amino acids. Unmatched junction bases numbered 8, after V lost 1 base and J lost 5 bases. The CDR3 DNA sequence: TGTGCCAGCAGTGAAGACCCCCAGGGGGTCCACGAGCAGTACTTC. Residues: CASSEDPQGVHEQYF.

The rearrangement links TRBV6-5 to TRBJ1-1; D might be TRBD1 (5 bases). Germline V gene data show CDR1 as MNHEY and CDR2 as SVGAGI. CDR3 length: 14 amino acids. Trimming left V 6 bases short and J 0 bases short, with 11 bases between. The CDR3 sequence: CASSTRGMNTEAFF. The CDR3 DNA reads TGTGCCAGCAGCACGAGGGGAATGAACACTGAAGCTTTCTTT.